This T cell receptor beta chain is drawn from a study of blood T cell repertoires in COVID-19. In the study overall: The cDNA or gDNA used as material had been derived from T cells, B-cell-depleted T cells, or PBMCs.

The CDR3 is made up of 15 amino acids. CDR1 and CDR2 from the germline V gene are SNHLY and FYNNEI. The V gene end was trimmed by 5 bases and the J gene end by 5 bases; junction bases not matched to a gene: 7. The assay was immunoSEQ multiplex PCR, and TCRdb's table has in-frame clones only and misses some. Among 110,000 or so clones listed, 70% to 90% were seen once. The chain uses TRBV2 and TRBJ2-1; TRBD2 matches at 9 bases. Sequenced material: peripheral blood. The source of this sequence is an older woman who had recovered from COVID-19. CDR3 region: CASSLLAGEHNEQFF. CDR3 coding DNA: TGTGCCAGCAGTCTCTTAGCGGGGGAACACAATGAGCAGTTCTTC.